A single sample gave rise to the 23 T cell receptor beta chains below, sequenced in a study of T cell repertoires in cytomegalovirus infection. These TCRs are of unknown antigen specificity. TCRdb analysed the reads with MiXCR anew, one entry per CDR3 protein. The data show tens of thousands of distinct CDR3 sequences, 20% seen once. This material consisted of CD8+ T cells from cultured PBMCs, taken from culture after CMV antigen stimulation. These receptors were obtained from a human donor in good health (CMV status not recorded). Some clones in this sample may be carry-over from other donors' samples.

This clonotype showed up just a few times. The genes are TRBV27 and TRBJ2-1; D is possibly TRBD1 (6 bases). There are 15 residues in the CDR3. V gave up 6 bases and J gave up 1 base, with 13 bases separating them. The germline V gene encodes CDR1 MNHEY and CDR2 SMNVEV (reference sequence). CDR3: CASRAQGWSYNEQFF. The DNA of the CDR3 is TGTGCCAGCAGGGCTCAGGGGTGGTCCTACAATGAGCAGTTCTTC.

The chain uses TRBV10-3 and TRBJ1-5; 11 bases fit TRBD1. The CDR3 contains 15 residues. CDR1 and CDR2 from the germline V gene are ENHRY and SYGVKD. The J segment lost 3 bases and the V segment lost 3 bases, leaving 1 base of the junction unmatched. The CDR3 region has the DNA TGTGCCATCAGTGAAGGACAGGGGGCCAATCAGCCCCAGCATTTT. It codes for CAISEGQGANQPQHF.

This sequence joins TRBV29-1 and TRBJ2-7; 7 nucleotides align to TRBD1. V dropped 1 base and J dropped 3; count of bases not matched to a gene: 3. Germline V gene data show CDR1 as SQVTM and CDR2 as ANQGSEA. The CDR3 is 13 residues long. The CDR3 loop is CSVEVPGGYEQYF. The CDR3 nucleotides read TGCAGCGTTGAAGTGCCAGGGGGCTACGAGCAGTACTTC.

The chain recombines TRBV7-9 with TRBJ1-2; D unresolved. V lost 1 base and J lost 7, with 19 bases in between. Germline V CDR1 and CDR2: SEHNR, FQNEAQ (reference sequence). This CDR3 comprises 16 residues. The CDR3 is CASSLERVDRIGGYTF. In DNA form, the CDR3 reads TGTGCCAGCAGCTTAGAGCGGGTAGATCGGATCGGTGGCTACACCTTC. The full variable domain, completed using reference TRBV7-9 and TRBJ1-2, is DTGVSQNPRHKITKRGQNVTFRCDPISEHNRLYWYRQTLGQGPEFLTYFQNEAQLEKSRLLSDRFSAERPKGSFSTLEIQRTEQGDSAMYLCASSLERVDRIGGYTFGSGTRLTVV.

The J gene is TRBJ1-1, the V gene TRBV27; D perhaps matches TRBD1 (5 bases). This CDR3 comprises 13 residues. CDR1 MNHEY and CDR2 SMNVEV come from the germline V gene (reference sequence). V was pared by 5 bases and J by 1 base, with 8 bases between. CDR3 coding DNA: TGTGCCAGCAGTGGGGCCTCGAACACTGAAGCTTTCTTT. Protein product: CASSGASNTEAFF.

CDR3 DNA sequence: TGTGCCAGCAGTGCTAGGCTAGCGGGAGCCCAATCCTACGAGCAGTACTTC. Amino acid sequence: CASSARLAGAQSYEQYF. This chain uses TRBV6-1 with TRBJ2-7; 10 bases agree with TRBD2. This CDR3 is built from 17 residues. The V gene's germline CDR1 is MNHNS and CDR2 SASEGT. Trimming removed 4 bases from V and 1 base from J; junction bases left unmatched: 10.

The rearrangement uses TRBV6-2 or TRBV6-3 and TRBJ2-7; 9 nucleotides line up with TRBD1. After removal of 5 bases from V and 7 bases from J, the junction contained 6 bases not matched to a gene. Germline V gives CDR1 MNHEY, CDR2 SVGEGT. The CDR3 has 13 residues. This CDR3 reads CASSDRGTQEQYF. For the CDR3, the DNA is TGTGCCAGCAGTGACAGGGGGACGCAGGAGCAGTACTTC.

This clonotype appeared a few times. This rearrangement joins TRBV7-6 to TRBJ1-6; no definite D call. The CDR3 consists of 14 residues. Trimming took off 5 bases at V and 10 bases at J, with 15 bases between the two ends. The germline CDR1 and CDR2 sequences are SGHVS and FNYEAQ. The CDR3 DNA reads as TGTGCCAGCAGCCTCGGAGGAAGCGGGTCACCCCTCCACTTT. The encoded protein is CASSLGGSGSPLHF.

This chain links TRBV7-8 with TRBJ2-1; 13 positions agree with TRBD2. V shed 5 bases, J shed 5 bases, and the junction held 9 bases outside the gene matches. The CDR3 has 17 amino acids. Germline CDR1 reads SGHVS; CDR2 reads FQNEAQ. CDR3 in amino acids: CASSVSLLAGGHNEQFF. CDR3 sequence (DNA): TGTGCCAGCAGCGTGAGCCTACTAGCGGGGGGGCACAATGAGCAGTTCTTC.

This clonotype was observed a handful of times. V usage is TRBV7-2 and J usage is TRBJ1-2; 10 bases line up with TRBD1. The ends lost 2 bases at V and 1 base at J; junction bases unmatched: 4. CDR1 SGHTA and CDR2 FQGNSA come from the germline V gene. The CDR3 extends over 16 amino acids. CDR3 loop: CASSLSTGGYNYGYTF. CDR3 nucleotides: TGTGCCAGCAGCTTATCGACAGGGGGCTATAACTATGGCTACACCTTC. Drawing the rest from reference TRBV7-2 and TRBJ1-2, the complete variable domain is GAGVSQSPSNKVTEKGKDVELRCDPISGHTALYWYRQSLGQGLEFLIYFQGNSAPDKSGLPSDRFSAERTGGSVSTLTIQRTQQEDSAVYLCASSLSTGGYNYGYTFGSGTRLTVV.

In its sample, this clonotype was seen a few times. This may stem from a read error, because a much larger clone lies one nucleotide away. The chain uses TRBV19 and TRBJ2-7; a weak D match, TRBD2 (7 bases). CDR3 size: 12 residues. Germline CDR1 LNHDA, CDR2 SQIVND (reference sequence). The CDR3 DNA sequence: TGTGCCAGTGCCGCGGGGGCCTACGAGCATTACTTC. Its protein product is CASAAGAYEHYF.

With regard to this clonotype: A clone one base away is much larger, so this may be a read error. The V and J genes are TRBV2 and TRBJ1-5; D is undetermined. CDR1 is SNHLY, CDR2 FYNNEI, per germline. The V gene lost 6 bases and the J gene lost 2 bases, with 11 bases spanning the gap. The CDR3 is 14 residues long. The CDR3 loop reads CASSHGRGNQPQHF. The DNA of the CDR3 is TGTGCCAGCAGCCACGGACGGGGCAATCAGCCCCAGCATTTT.

This clonotype was observed a few times. The V call is TRBV7-6, the J call TRBJ2-5; TRBD2 is a possible D gene (6 bases). The CDR3 covers 17 residues. The V end was cut by 5 bases, the J end by 4 bases, with 23 bases between. Germline lookup yields CDR1 SGHVS and CDR2 FNYEAQ. The CDR3 here is CASSNPPFRRGAETQYF. CDR3 DNA sequence: TGTGCCAGCAGCAACCCCCCTTTCCGGCGGGGAGCAGAGACCCAGTACTTC.

In its sample, this clonotype was seen a few times. The rearrangement uses TRBV28 and TRBJ1-2, with TRBD1 as a possible D gene (5 bases). The germline gives CDR1 MDHEN, CDR2 SYDVKM. The V end was cut by 3 bases, the J end by 7 bases, with 15 bases between. The CDR3 has 14 residues. CDR3 sequence: CASSFARGPSGYTF. CDR3 nucleotides: TGTGCCAGCAGTTTCGCCCGGGGCCCGAGTGGCTACACCTTC.

The chain carries TRBV11-2 and TRBJ2-1; a possible D gene is TRBD1 (5 bases). Germline V lookup: CDR1 SGHAT, CDR2 FQNNGV. This CDR3 region has 12 residues. Trimming cost V 2 bases and J 8 bases, with 7 bases left between them. CDR3 DNA sequence: TGTGCCAGCAGCTTACTAGGGGATGAGCAGTTCTTC. Translation gives CASSLLGDEQFF.

This clonotype appeared a few times. This chain links TRBV7-2 with TRBJ1-1; TRBD1 is a possible D gene (5 bases). Germline values: CDR1 SGHTA, CDR2 FQGNSA. Trimming took off 5 bases at V and 1 base at J, with 17 bases between the two ends. This CDR3 comprises 16 residues. CDR3 sequence (DNA): TGTGCCAGCAGCCCTATCGAGGACAATTGGAACACTGAAGCTTTCTTT. It yields the protein CASSPIEDNWNTEAFF.

The chain is built from TRBV7-8 and TRBJ2-3; possibly TRBD1 or TRBD2 for D (5 bases each). This CDR3 contains 14 residues. Germline-derived CDR1 and CDR2 are SGHVS and FQNEAQ. Deletions cut 5 bases from V and 2 bases from J, with 11 bases between. In DNA, the CDR3 is TGTGCCAGCAGCCCCCGAGGGACCACAGATACGCAGTATTTT. This sequence encodes CASSPRGTTDTQYF.

This clonotype has at least ten counts. The chain combines TRBV15 with TRBJ1-2; D gene unclear. V was clipped by 5 bases and J by 2 bases, with 9 bases between them. From germline, CDR1 is LNHNV and CDR2 YYDKDF (reference sequence). The CDR3 contains 13 residues. The CDR3 is CATSEPGNYGYTF. CDR3 in DNA: TGTGCCACCAGCGAGCCGGGAAACTATGGCTACACCTTC.

Only a few counts were recorded for this clonotype. The chain uses TRBV6-2 or TRBV6-3 and TRBJ2-2; 9 nucleotides align to TRBD1. J was trimmed by 4 bases and V by 4 bases; bases with no gene match: 13. This CDR3 is built from 18 residues. Germline CDR1 reads MNHEY; CDR2 reads SVGEGT. CDR3 amino acids: CASSFGQGKRGRTGELFF. The CDR3 DNA follows: TGTGCCAGCAGTTTTGGACAGGGGAAGCGTGGGCGCACCGGGGAGCTGTTTTTT.

The chain combines TRBV7-2 with TRBJ1-3; a weak D match, TRBD1 (5 bases). The CDR3 consists of 15 residues. V dropped 4 bases and J dropped 2 bases, with 12 bases sitting between them. Germline CDR1 SGHTA, CDR2 FQGNSA. The CDR3 coding sequence is TGTGCCAGCAGCTCCAGGGTCTGGACTGGAAACACCATATATTTT. It is translated as CASSSRVWTGNTIYF.

Only a few counts were recorded for this clonotype. V and J are TRBV7-2 and TRBJ2-4; no reliable D call. The CDR3 runs to 15 residues. Trimming shortened V by 5 bases and J by 5 bases, and 16 bases separated the two germline ends. Germline V CDR1 and CDR2: SGHTA, FQGNSA. The DNA for the CDR3 is TGTGCCAGCAGCCAAAGGCCGATAGGCCAAAACATTCAGTACTTC. This encodes CASSQRPIGQNIQYF.

The J gene is TRBJ1-1, the V gene TRBV6-1; D gene unclear. The CDR3 consists of 14 residues. V lost 2 bases to trimming and J lost 2 bases, with 9 bases between them. CDR1 and CDR2 from the germline V gene are MNHNS and SASEGT. In DNA form, the CDR3 reads TGTGCCAGCAGTGAAATCGCGGTTAACACTGAAGCTTTCTTT. Encoded protein: CASSEIAVNTEAFF.

This clonotype was observed a few times. The chain combines TRBV6-5 with TRBJ1-1, with D possibly TRBD1 on 5 matching bases. The CDR3 is 12 residues long. Germline V gene sequence: CDR1 MNHEY, CDR2 SVGAGI. V was cut by 6 bases and J by 4 bases, with 9 bases left in between. The CDR3 sequence is CASSDTGTEAFF. CDR3 nucleotide sequence: TGTGCCAGCAGCGATACAGGCACTGAAGCTTTCTTT.